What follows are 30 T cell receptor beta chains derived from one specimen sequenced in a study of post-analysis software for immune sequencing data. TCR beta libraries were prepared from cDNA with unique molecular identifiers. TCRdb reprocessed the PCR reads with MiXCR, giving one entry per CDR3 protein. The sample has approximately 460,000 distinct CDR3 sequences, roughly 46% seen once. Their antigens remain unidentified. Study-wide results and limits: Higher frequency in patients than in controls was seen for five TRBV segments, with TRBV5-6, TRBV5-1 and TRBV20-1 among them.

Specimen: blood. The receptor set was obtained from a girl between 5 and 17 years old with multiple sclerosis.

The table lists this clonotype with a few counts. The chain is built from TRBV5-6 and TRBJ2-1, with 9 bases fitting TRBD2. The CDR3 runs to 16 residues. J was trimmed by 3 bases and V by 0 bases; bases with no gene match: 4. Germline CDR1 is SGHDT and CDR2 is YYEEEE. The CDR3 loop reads CASSLVAGVVYNEQFF. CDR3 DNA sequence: TGTGCCAGCAGCTTGGTAGCGGGAGTAGTCTACAATGAGCAGTTCTTC.

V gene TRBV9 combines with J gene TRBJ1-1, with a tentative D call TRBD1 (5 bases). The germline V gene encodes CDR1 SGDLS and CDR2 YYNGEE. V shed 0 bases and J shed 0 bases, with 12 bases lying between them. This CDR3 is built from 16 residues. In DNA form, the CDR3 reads TGTGCCAGCAGCGTAGGGGCAGGGAGCCTGAACACTGAAGCTTTCTTT. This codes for CASSVGAGSLNTEAFF.

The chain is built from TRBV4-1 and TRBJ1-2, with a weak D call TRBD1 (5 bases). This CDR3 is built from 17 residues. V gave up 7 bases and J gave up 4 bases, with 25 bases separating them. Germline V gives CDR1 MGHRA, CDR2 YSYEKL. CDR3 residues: CASTVEWRGNTPYGYTF. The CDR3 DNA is TGCGCCAGCACCGTAGAGTGGAGGGGAAACACCCCCTATGGCTACACCTTC.

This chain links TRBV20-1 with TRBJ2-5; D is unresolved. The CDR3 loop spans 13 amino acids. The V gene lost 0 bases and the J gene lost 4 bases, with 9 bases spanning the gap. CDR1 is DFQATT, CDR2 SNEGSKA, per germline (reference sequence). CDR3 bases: TGCAGTGCTAGAGAGGCAGGTCTAGAGACCCAGTACTTC. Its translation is CSAREAGLETQYF.

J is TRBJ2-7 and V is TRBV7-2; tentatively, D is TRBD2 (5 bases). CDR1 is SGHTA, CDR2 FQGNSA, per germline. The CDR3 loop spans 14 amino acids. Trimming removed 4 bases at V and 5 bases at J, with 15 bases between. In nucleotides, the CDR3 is TGTGCCAGCAGCTCGCTACTAGAAGCTAACGAGCAGTACTTC. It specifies CASSSLLEANEQYF.

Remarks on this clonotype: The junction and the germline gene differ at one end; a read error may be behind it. The CDR3 DNA reads as TGTGCCAGCAGGTTAGCGGGAGTGGGCAAAAACATTCAGTACTTC. This sequence encodes CASRLAGVGKNIQYF. V usage is TRBV12-3 or TRBV12-4 and J usage is TRBJ2-4; 9 nucleotides match TRBD2. The CDR3 contains 15 residues.

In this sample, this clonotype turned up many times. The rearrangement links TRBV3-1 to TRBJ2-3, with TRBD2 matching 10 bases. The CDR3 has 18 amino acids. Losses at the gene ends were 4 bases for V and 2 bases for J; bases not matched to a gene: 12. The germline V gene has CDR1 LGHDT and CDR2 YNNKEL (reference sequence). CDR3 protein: CASSPKPLAGVTTDTQYF. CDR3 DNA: TGTGCCAGCAGCCCCAAGCCCCTAGCGGGAGTAACCACAGATACGCAGTATTTT.

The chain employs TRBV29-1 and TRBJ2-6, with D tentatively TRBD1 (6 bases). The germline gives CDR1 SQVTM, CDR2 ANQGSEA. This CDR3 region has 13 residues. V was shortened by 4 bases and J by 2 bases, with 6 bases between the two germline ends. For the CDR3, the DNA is TGCAGCGTTGCAGGGGCTGGGGCCAACGTCCTGACTTTC. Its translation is CSVAGAGANVLTF.

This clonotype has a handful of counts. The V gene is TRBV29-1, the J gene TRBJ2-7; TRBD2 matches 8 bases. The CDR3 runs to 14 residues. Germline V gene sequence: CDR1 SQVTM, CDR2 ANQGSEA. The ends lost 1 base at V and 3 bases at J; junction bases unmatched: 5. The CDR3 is CSVEVGGRLYEQYF. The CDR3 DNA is TGCAGCGTTGAAGTCGGCGGGAGGCTCTACGAGCAGTACTTC.

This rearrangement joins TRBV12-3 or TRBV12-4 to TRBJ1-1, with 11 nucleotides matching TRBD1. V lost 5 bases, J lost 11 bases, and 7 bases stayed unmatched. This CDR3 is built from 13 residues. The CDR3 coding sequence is TGTGCCAGCAGTCCCGGGACAGGGGGTAGGGCTTTCTTT. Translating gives CASSPGTGGRAFF.

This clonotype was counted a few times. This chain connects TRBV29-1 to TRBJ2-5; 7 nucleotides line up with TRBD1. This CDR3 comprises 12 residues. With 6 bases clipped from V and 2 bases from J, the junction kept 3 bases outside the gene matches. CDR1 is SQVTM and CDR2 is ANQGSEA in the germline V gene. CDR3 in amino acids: CSVGQEQETQYF. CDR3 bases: TGCAGCGTCGGACAGGAACAAGAGACCCAGTACTTC.

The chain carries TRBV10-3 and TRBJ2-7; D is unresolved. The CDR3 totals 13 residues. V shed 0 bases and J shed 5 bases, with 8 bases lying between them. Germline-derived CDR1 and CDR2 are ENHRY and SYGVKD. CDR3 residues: CAISESGPNEQYF. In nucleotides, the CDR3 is TGTGCCATCAGTGAGTCGGGTCCCAACGAGCAGTACTTC.

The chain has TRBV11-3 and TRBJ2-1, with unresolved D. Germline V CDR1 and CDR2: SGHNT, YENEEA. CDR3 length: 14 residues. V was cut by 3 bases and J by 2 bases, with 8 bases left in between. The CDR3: CASSLAEAYNEQFF. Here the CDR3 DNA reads TGTGCCAGCAGCTTGGCCGAGGCCTACAATGAGCAGTTCTTC.

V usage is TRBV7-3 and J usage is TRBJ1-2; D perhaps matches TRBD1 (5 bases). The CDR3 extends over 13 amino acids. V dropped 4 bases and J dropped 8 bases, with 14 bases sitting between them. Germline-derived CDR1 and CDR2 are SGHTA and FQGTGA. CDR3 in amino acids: CASSSRDWGGYTF. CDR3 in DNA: TGTGCCAGCAGCTCCCGGGACTGGGGCGGCTACACCTTC.

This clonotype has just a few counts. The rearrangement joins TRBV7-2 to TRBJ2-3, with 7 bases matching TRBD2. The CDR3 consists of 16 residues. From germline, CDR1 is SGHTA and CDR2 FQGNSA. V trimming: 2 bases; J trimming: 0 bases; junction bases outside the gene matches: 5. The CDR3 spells CASSLHLAESTDTQYF. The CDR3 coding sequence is TGTGCCAGCAGCTTACATCTAGCGGAGAGCACAGATACGCAGTATTTT.

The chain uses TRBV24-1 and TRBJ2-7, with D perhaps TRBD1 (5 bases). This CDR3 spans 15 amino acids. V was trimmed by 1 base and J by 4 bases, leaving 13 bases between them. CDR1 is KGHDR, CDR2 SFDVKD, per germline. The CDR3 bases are TGTGCCACCAGTGATTTCGGCCAGGGTCGGTACGAGCAGTACTTC. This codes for CATSDFGQGRYEQYF.

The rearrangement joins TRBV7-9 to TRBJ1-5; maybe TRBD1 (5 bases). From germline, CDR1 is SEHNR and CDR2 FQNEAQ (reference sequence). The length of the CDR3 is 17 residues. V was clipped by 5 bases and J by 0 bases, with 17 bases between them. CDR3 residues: CASSPGGASNSNQPQHF. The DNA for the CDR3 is TGTGCCAGCAGCCCAGGAGGGGCCTCGAATAGCAATCAGCCCCAGCATTTT.

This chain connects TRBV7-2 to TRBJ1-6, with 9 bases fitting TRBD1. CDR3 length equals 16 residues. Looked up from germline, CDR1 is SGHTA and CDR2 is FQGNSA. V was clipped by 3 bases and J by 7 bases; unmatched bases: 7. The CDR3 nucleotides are TGTGCCAGCAGCTTTACAGGGGGCATGGGGAATTCACCCCTCCACTTT. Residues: CASSFTGGMGNSPLHF.

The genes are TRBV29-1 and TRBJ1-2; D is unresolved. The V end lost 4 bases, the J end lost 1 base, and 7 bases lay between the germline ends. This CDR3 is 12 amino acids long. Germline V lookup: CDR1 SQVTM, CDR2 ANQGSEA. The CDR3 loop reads CSVAGDNYGYTF. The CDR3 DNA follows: TGCAGCGTTGCCGGCGATAACTATGGCTACACCTTC. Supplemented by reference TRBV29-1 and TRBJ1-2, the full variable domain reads SAVISQKPSRDICQRGTSLTIQCQVDSQVTMMFWYRQQPGQSLTLIATANQGSEATYESGFVIDKFPISRPNLTFSTLTVSNMSPEDSSIYLCSVAGDNYGYTFGSGTRLTVV.

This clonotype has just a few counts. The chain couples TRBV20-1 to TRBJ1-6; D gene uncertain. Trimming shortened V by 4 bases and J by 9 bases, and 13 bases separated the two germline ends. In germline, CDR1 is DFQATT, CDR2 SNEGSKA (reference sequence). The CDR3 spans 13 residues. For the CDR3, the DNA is TGCAGTGCTAACCCAGGAGCTAGTTCACCCCTCCACTTT. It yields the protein CSANPGASSPLHF.

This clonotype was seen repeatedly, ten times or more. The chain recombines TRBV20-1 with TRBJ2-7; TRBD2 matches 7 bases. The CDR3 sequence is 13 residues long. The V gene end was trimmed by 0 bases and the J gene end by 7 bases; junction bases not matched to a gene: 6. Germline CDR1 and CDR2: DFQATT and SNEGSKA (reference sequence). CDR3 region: CSAREGGDREQYF. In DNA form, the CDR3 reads TGCAGTGCTAGAGAGGGAGGGGATAGGGAGCAGTACTTC.

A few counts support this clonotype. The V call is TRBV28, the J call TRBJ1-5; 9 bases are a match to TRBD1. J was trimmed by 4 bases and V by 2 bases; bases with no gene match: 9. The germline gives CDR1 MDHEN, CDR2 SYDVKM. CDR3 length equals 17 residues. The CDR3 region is CASSLHSGTGTNQPQHF. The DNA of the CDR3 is TGTGCCAGCAGTTTACATTCCGGGACAGGGACTAATCAGCCCCAGCATTTT. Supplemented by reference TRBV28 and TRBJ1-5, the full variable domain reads DVKVTQSSRYLVKRTGEKVFLECVQDMDHENMFWYRQDPGLGLRLIYFSYDVKMKEKGDIPEGYSVSREKKERFSLILESASTNQTSMYLCASSLHSGTGTNQPQHFGDGTRLSIL.

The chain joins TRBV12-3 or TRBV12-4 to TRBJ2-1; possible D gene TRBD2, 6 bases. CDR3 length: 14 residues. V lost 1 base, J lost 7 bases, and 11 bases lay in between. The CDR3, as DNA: TGTGCCAGCAGTTTAGGGGACTCCGTAAATGAGCAGTTCTTC. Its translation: CASSLGDSVNEQFF.

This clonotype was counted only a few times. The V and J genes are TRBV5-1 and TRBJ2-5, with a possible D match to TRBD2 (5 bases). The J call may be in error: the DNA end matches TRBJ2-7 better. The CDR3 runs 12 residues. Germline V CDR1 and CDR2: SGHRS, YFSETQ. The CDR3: CASSADCIEQYF. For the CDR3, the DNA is TGCGCCAGCAGCGCGGACTGTATCGAGCAGTACTTC.

For the CDR3, the DNA is TGTGCCAGCAGTTTTAGGGGGGGCGTGAACACTGAAGCTTTCTTT. It specifies CASSFRGGVNTEAFF. The chain combines TRBV28 with TRBJ1-1; maybe TRBD1 (6 bases). In germline, CDR1 is MDHEN, CDR2 SYDVKM. This CDR3 is 15 amino acids long. V lost 3 bases, J lost 0 bases, and 11 bases lay in between.

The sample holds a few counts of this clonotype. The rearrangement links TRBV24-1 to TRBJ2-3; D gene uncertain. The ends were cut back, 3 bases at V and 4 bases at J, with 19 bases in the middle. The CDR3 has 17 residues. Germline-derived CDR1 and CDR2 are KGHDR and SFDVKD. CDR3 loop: CATSDTGLFLHADTQYF. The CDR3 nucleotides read TGTGCCACCAGTGATACGGGCCTCTTCTTGCACGCAGATACGCAGTATTTT.

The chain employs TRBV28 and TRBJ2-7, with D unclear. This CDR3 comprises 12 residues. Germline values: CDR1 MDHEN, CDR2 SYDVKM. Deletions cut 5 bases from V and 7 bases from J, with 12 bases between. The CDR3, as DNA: TGTGCCAGCAGTCCCCCCGTTGTGGAGCAGTACTTC. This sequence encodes CASSPPVVEQYF.

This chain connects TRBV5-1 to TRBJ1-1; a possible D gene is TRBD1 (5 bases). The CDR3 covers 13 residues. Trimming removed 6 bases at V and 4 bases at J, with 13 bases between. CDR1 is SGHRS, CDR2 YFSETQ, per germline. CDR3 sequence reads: CASNSRGGTEAFF. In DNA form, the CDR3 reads TGCGCCAGCAACTCACGGGGCGGCACTGAAGCTTTCTTT. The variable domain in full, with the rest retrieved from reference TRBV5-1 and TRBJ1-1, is KAGVTQTPRYLIKTRGQQVTLSCSPISGHRSVSWYQQTPGQGLQFLFEYFSETQRNKGNFPGRFSGRQFSNSRSEMNVSTLELGDSALYLCASNSRGGTEAFFGQGTRLTVV.

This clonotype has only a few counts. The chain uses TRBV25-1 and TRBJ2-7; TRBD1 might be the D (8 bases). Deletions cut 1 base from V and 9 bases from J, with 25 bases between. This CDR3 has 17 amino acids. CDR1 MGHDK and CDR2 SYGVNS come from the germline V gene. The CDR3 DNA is TGTGCCAGCAGTGAATGGGGGGGGCAGGGGGCTTCTGGATTGCAGTACTTC. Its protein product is CASSEWGGQGASGLQYF.

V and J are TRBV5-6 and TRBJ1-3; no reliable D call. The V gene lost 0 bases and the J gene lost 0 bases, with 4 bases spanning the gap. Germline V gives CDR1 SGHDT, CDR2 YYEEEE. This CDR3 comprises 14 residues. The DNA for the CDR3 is TGTGCCAGCAGCTTGGCCGTCTCTGGAAACACCATATATTTT. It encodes CASSLAVSGNTIYF. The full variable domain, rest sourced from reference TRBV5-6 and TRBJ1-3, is DAGVTQSPTHLIKTRGQQVTLRCSPKSGHDTVSWYQQALGQGPQFIFQYYEEEERQRGNFPDRFSGHQFPNYSSELNVNALLLGDSALYLCASSLAVSGNTIYFGEGSWLTVV.